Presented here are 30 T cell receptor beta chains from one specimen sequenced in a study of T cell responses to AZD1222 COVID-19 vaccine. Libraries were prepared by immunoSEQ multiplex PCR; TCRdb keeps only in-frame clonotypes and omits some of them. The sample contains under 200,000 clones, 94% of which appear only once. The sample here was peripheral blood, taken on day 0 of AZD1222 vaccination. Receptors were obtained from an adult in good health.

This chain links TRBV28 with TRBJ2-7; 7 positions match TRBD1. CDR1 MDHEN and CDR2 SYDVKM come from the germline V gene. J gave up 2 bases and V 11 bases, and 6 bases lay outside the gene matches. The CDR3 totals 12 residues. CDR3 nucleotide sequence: TGTGCCGCAGGGGGTCGAACCTACGAGCAGTACTTC. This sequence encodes CAAGGRTYEQYF.

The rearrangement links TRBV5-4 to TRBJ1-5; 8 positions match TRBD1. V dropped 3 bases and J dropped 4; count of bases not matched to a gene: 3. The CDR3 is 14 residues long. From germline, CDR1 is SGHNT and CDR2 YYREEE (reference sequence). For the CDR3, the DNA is TGTGCCAGCAGCTCCGGACAGGGTAATCAGCCCCAGCATTTT. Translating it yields CASSSGQGNQPQHF.

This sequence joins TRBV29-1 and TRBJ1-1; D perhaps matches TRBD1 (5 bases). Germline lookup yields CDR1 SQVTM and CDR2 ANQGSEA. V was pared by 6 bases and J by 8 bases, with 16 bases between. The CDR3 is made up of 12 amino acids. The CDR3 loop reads CSVETAFREAFF. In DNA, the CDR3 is TGCAGCGTGGAGACAGCATTCAGGGAAGCTTTCTTT. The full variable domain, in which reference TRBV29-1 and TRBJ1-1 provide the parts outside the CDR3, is SAVISQKPSRDICQRGTSLTIQCQVDSQVTMMFWYRQQPGQSLTLIATANQGSEATYESGFVIDKFPISRPNLTFSTLTVSNMSPEDSSIYLCSVETAFREAFFGQGTRLTVV.

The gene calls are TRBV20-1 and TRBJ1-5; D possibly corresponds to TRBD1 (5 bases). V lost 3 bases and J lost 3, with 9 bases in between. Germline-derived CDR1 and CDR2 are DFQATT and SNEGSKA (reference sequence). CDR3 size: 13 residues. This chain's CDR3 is CSASRGPNQPQHF. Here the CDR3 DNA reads TGCAGTGCTAGTAGGGGCCCCAATCAGCCCCAGCATTTT.

Here the CDR3 reads CAILRRTNVRTQYF. The CDR3, as DNA: TGTGCCATTTTACGGAGAACAAATGTCCGTACGCAGTATTTT. The chain carries TRBV30 and TRBJ2-3, with D hard to call. CDR3 length equals 14 residues. V shed 8 bases and J shed 8 bases, with 23 bases lying between them. Per the germline V gene, CDR1 is GTSNPN and CDR2 is SVGIG (reference sequence). Looking up the rest from reference TRBV30 and TRBJ2-3 gives the full variable domain: SQTIHQWPATLVQPVGSPLSLECTVEGTSNPNLYWYRQAAGRGLQLLFYSVGIGQISSEVPQNLSASRPQDRQFILSSKKLLLSDSGFYLCAILRRTNVRTQYFGPGTRLTVL.

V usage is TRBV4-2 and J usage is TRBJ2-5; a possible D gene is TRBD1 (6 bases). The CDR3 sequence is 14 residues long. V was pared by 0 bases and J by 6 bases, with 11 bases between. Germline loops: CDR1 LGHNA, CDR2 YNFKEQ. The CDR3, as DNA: TGTGCCAGCAGCCAAGATCTTGACAGGAAGACCCAGTACTTC. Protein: CASSQDLDRKTQYF.

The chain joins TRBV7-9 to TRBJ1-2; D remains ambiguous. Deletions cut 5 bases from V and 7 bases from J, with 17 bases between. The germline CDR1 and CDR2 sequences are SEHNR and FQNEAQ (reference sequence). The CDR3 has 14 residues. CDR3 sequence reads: CASSPREALGGYTF. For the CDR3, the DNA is TGTGCCAGCAGCCCCCGGGAGGCCCTTGGTGGCTACACCTTC.

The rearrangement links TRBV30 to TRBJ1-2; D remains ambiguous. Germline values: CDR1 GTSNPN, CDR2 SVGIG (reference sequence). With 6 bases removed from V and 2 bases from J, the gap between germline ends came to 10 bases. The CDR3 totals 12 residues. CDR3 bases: TGTGCCTGTCCTTCCGGGAACTATGGCTACACCTTC. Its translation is CACPSGNYGYTF.

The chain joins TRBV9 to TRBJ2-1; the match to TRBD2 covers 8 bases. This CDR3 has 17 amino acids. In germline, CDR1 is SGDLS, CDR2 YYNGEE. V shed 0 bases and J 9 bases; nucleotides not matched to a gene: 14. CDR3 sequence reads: CASSVGSRTSRLAEQFF. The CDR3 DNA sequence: TGTGCCAGCAGCGTAGGGTCGAGGACTAGCCGGCTAGCTGAGCAGTTCTTC.

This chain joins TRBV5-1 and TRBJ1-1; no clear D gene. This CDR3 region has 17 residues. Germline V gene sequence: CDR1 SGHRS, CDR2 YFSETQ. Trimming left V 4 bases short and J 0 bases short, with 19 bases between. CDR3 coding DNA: TGCGCCAGCAGCGTGGACCCCGTCGCCCCTATGAACACTGAAGCTTTCTTT. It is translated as CASSVDPVAPMNTEAFF.

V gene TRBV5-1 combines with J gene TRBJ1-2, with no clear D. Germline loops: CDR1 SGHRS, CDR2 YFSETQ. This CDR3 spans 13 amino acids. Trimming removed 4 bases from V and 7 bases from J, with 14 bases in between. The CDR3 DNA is TGCGCCAGCAGCCTACTCCTACTTAGTGGCTACACCTTC. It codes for CASSLLLLSGYTF. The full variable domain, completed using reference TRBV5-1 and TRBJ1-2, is KAGVTQTPRYLIKTRGQQVTLSCSPISGHRSVSWYQQTPGQGLQFLFEYFSETQRNKGNFPGRFSGRQFSNSRSEMNVSTLELGDSALYLCASSLLLLSGYTFGSGTRLTVV.

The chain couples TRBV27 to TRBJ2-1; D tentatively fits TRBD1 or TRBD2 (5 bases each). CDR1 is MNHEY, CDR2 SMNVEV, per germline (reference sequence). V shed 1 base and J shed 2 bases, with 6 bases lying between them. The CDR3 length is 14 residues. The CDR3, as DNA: TGTGCCAGCAGTTTATGGGGGACCTACAATGAGCAGTTCTTC. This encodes CASSLWGTYNEQFF.

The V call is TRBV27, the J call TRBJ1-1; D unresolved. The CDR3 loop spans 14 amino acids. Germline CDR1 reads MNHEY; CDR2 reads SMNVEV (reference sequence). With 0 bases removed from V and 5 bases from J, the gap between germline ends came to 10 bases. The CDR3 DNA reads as TGTGCCAGCAGTTTATCGATCGTGGGGACTGAAGCTTTCTTT. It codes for CASSLSIVGTEAFF.

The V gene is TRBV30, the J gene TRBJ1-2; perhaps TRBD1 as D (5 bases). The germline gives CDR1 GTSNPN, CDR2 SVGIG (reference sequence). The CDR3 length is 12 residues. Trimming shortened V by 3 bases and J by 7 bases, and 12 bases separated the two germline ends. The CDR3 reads CAWSLPGLGYTF. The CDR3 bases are TGTGCCTGGAGCCTCCCAGGGCTTGGCTACACCTTC.

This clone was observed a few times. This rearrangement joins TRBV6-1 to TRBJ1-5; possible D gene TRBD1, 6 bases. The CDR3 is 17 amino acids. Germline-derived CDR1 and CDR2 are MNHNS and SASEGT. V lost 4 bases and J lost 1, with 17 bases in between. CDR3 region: CASSANPTGISNQPQHF. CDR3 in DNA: TGTGCCAGCAGTGCAAACCCCACAGGGATCAGCAATCAGCCCCAGCATTTT.

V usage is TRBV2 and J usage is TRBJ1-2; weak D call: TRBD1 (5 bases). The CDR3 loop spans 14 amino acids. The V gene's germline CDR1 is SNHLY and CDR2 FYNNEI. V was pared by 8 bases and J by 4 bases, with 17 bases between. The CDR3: CASGQGRGFYGYTF. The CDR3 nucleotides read TGTGCCAGCGGGCAGGGTCGCGGCTTCTATGGCTACACCTTC.

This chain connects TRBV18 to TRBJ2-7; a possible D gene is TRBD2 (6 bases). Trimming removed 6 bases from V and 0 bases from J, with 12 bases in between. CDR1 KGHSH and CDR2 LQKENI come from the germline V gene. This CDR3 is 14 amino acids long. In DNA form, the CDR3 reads TGTGCCAGCTCCCCGGCGGGACGCTCCTACGAGCAGTACTTC. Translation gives CASSPAGRSYEQYF.

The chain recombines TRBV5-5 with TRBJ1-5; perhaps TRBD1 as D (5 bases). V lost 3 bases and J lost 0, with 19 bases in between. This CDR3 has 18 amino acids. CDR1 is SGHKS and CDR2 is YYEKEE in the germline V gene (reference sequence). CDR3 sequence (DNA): TGTGCCAGCAGCTGGGGAAGGCCGGGGGATTATAGCAATCAGCCCCAGCATTTT. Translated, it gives CASSWGRPGDYSNQPQHF.

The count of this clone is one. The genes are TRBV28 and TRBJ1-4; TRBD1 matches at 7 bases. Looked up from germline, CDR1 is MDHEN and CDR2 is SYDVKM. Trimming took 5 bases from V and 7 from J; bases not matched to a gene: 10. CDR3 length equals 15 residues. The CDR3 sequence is CASSDPRGGGEKLFF. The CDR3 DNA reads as TGTGCCAGCAGTGACCCGAGAGGGGGCGGTGAAAAACTGTTTTTT.

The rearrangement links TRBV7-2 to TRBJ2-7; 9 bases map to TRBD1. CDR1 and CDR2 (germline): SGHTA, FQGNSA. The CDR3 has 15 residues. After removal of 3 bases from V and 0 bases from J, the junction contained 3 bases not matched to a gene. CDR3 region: CASSLTGGDSYEQYF. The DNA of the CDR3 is TGTGCCAGCAGCTTGACAGGGGGGGACTCCTACGAGCAGTACTTC.

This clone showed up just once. The CDR3 bases are TGTGCCAGCAGTCGGCCAAACGGCGAGGGGGGCAATGAGCAGTTCTTC. Protein: CASSRPNGEGGNEQFF. The chain couples TRBV6-6 to TRBJ2-1; D could derive from TRBD1 or TRBD2 (6 bases each). The length of the CDR3 is 16 residues. In germline, CDR1 is MNHNY, CDR2 SVGAGI (reference sequence). With 5 bases removed from V and 6 bases from J, the gap between germline ends came to 20 bases.

The CDR3 protein is CASSKRTGEPYEQYF. The CDR3 nucleotides are TGTGCCAGCAGCAAGAGGACAGGCGAGCCCTACGAGCAGTACTTC. The chain has TRBV27 and TRBJ2-7; 7 bases are shared with TRBD1. V trimming: 6 bases; J trimming: 2 bases; junction bases outside the gene matches: 10. The CDR3 sequence is 15 residues long. Germline CDR1 MNHEY, CDR2 SMNVEV (reference sequence).

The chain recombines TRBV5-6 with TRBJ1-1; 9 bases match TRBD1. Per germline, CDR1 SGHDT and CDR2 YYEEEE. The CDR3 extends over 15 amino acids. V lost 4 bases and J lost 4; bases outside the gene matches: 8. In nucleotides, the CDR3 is TGTGCCAGCAGCGGGCGGGGGACAGGGTTCACTGAAGCTTTCTTT. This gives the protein CASSGRGTGFTEAFF.

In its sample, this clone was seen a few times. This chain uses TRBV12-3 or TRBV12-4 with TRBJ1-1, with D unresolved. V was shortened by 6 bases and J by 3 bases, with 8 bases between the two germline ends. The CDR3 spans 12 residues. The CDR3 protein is CASRYSYTEAFF. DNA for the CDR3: TGTGCCAGCAGGTACAGCTACACTGAAGCTTTCTTT.

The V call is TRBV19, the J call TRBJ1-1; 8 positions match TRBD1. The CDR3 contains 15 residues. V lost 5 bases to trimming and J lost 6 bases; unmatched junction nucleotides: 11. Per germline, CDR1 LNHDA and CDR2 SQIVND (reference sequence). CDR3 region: CASSLRGRSRPEAFF. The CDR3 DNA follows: TGTGCCAGTAGTCTCAGGGGGCGTAGCCGGCCTGAAGCTTTCTTT. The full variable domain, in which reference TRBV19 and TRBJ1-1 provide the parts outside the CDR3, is DGGITQSPKYLFRKEGQNVTLSCEQNLNHDAMYWYRQDPGQGLRLIYYSQIVNDFQKGDIAEGYSVSREKKESFPLTVTSAQKNPTAFYLCASSLRGRSRPEAFFGQGTRLTVV.

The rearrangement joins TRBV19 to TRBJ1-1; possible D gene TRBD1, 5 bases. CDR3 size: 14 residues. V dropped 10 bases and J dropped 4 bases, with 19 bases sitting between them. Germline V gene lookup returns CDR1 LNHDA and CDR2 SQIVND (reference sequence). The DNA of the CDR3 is TGTGCCACCCACCCTAGGGGAAAGGGCACTGAAGCTTTCTTT. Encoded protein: CATHPRGKGTEAFF. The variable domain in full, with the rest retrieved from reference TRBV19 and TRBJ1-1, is DGGITQSPKYLFRKEGQNVTLSCEQNLNHDAMYWYRQDPGQGLRLIYYSQIVNDFQKGDIAEGYSVSREKKESFPLTVTSAQKNPTAFYLCATHPRGKGTEAFFGQGTRLTVV.

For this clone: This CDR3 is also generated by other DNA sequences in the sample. This CDR3 is CASSLEGNTIYF. CDR3 nucleotides: TGTGCCAGCAGCTTAGAGGGGAACACCATATATTTT. The chain is built from TRBV11-2 and TRBJ1-3; the D is unclear. Germline CDR1 is SGHAT and CDR2 is FQNNGV. The V gene lost 0 bases and the J gene lost 7 bases, with 4 bases spanning the gap. This CDR3 is built from 12 residues.

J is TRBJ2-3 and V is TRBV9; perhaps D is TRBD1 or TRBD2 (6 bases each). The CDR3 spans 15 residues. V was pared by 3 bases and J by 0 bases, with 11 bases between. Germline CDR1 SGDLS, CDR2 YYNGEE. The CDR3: CASSAGGGSTDTQYF. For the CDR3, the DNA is TGTGCCAGCAGCGCCGGGGGCGGGAGCACAGATACGCAGTATTTT. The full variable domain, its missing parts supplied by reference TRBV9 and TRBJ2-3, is DSGVTQTPKHLITATGQRVTLRCSPRSGDLSVYWYQQSLDQGLQFLIQYYNGEERAKGNILERFSAQQFPDLHSELNLSSLELGDSALYFCASSAGGGSTDTQYFGPGTRLTVL.

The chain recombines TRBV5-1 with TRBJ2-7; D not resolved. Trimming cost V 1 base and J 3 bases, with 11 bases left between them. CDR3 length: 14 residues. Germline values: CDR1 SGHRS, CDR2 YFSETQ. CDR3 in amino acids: CASSLSQEFYEQYF. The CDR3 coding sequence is TGCGCCAGCAGCTTGTCCCAGGAGTTCTACGAGCAGTACTTC.

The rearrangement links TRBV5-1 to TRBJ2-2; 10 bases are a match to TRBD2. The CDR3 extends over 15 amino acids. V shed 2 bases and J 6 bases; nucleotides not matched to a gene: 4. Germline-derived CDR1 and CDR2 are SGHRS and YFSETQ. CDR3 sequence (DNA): TGCGCCAGCAGCTTTCCTAGCGGGAGTGCCGGGGAGCTGTTTTTT. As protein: CASSFPSGSAGELFF.